This T cell receptor (beta chain) was recovered during a study of blood T cell repertoires in COVID-19. Original analysis: Estimated nucleated cell counts came from reference gene primer amplification. Method: immunoSEQ multiplex PCR; TCRdb's copy keeps in-frame clones and lacks some. The V and J calls and clone size were taken over from that table, and D and trimming were inferred from the DNA. The table lists roughly 98,000 clones, around four fifths of them singletons. The CDR3 sequence is 12 residues long. The V gene's germline CDR1 is DFQATT and CDR2 SNEGSKA (reference sequence). V gave up 4 bases and J gave up 4 bases, with 10 bases separating them.

The J gene is TRBJ1-2, the V gene TRBV20-1, with D maybe TRBD1 (6 bases). This TCR came from a woman aged 70-85 years with active or convalescent COVID-19. The sequenced sample consisted of peripheral blood. CDR3 nucleotide sequence: TGCAGTGCTACTGACAGGCTCTATGGCTACACCTTC. This gives the protein CSATDRLYGYTF.